These 26 T cell receptor beta chains share one sample of origin, sequenced in a study of low-dose radiotherapy and immunotherapy resistance in tumors. Both TCRalpha and TCRbeta chains were reverse transcribed with V-gene-specific primers. TCR amplification used roughly 20 PCR cycles, a constant-region primer and a V-primer adapter. Each CDR3 protein gets one entry after TCRdb re-called the reads with MiXCR. The data show some 57,000 distinct CDR3 sequences, less than 30% seen once. Specified time point: after trial treatment. Specified treatment: LDRT plus nivolumab, ipilimumab, low-dose cyclophosphamide and aspirin (RACIN trial). The material was PBMCs, obtained after low-dose radiotherapy plus immunotherapy. These receptors were collected from a male donor with prostate cancer.

V is TRBV4-1 and J is TRBJ2-3, with TRBD1 identical over 7 bases. Germline V gives CDR1 MGHRA, CDR2 YSYEKL. V was pared by 0 bases and J by 12 bases, with 9 bases of the junction left unmatched. The CDR3 spans 14 residues. CDR3 sequence reads: CASSQDPDRSKQYF. DNA for the CDR3: TGCGCCAGCAGCCAAGACCCGGACAGGAGCAAACAGTATTTT.

The V gene is TRBV7-4, the J gene TRBJ2-7; the match to TRBD2 covers 10 bases. Trimming cost V 4 bases and J 2 bases; bases outside gene matches: 2. The CDR3 has 14 residues. The germline gives CDR1 SGHVT, CDR2 SQSDAQ. The DNA of the CDR3 is TGTGCCAGCAGCTCAGCGGGGGGGGCCTACGAGCAGTACTTC. The encoded protein is CASSSAGGAYEQYF.

This clonotype occurred many times. J is TRBJ2-4 and V is TRBV30; D is undetermined. The CDR3 covers 15 residues. Deletions cut 3 bases from V and 6 bases from J, with 18 bases between. Germline assignment: CDR1 GTSNPN and CDR2 SVGIG (reference sequence). CDR3 loop: CAWSGEPRTRNIQYF. The CDR3 DNA sequence: TGTGCCTGGAGCGGAGAGCCGAGAACCAGAAACATTCAGTACTTC.

This clonotype was detected many times. The rearrangement links TRBV20-1 to TRBJ2-2, with TRBD2 matching 7 bases. V gave up 7 bases and J gave up 5 bases; unmatched junction bases: 7. The germline V gene has CDR1 DFQATT and CDR2 SNEGSKA (reference sequence). This CDR3 region has 13 residues. The CDR3 nucleotides read TGCAGTGTAGGGAGGGGAGCGACCGGGGAGCTGTTTTTT. It specifies CSVGRGATGELFF.

This clonotype was seen many times. This chain links TRBV4-1 with TRBJ1-2; D call uncertain. The CDR3 totals 17 residues. The V gene's germline CDR1 is MGHRA and CDR2 YSYEKL. Trimming stripped 1 base from V and 7 bases from J, with 22 bases between. CDR3 DNA: TGCGCCAGCAGCCAAGTAATGGGCCAGACTCCCCTTCTTGGCTACACCTTC. Its protein is CASSQVMGQTPLLGYTF.

This clonotype showed up many times. The J gene is TRBJ2-7, the V gene TRBV30; D is uncertain. CDR1 is GTSNPN, CDR2 SVGIG, per germline (reference sequence). This CDR3 comprises 16 residues. Trimming shortened V by 1 base and J by 0 bases, and 16 bases separated the two germline ends. CDR3 loop: CAWSGFGASLSYEQYF. The CDR3 DNA reads TGTGCCTGGAGTGGTTTTGGCGCCAGCCTCTCCTACGAGCAGTACTTC.

This clonotype has at least ten counts. V is TRBV4-1 and J is TRBJ2-2; TRBD1 aligns across 10 bases. Germline assignment: CDR1 MGHRA and CDR2 YSYEKL. CDR3 length: 15 amino acids. After removal of 0 bases from V and 6 bases from J, the junction contained 1 base not matched to a gene. The CDR3 sequence is CASSQDGTGAGELFF. CDR3 nucleotide sequence: TGCGCCAGCAGCCAAGATGGGACAGGGGCCGGGGAGCTGTTTTTT.

Written as DNA, the CDR3 is TGTGCCAGCAGTTTACCGGGTAGCAATGAGCAGTTCTTC. Residues: CASSLPGSNEQFF. The gene calls are TRBV28 and TRBJ2-1, with no clear D. This CDR3 comprises 13 residues. Germline CDR1 reads MDHEN; CDR2 reads SYDVKM. Trimming cost V 2 bases and J 6 bases, with 8 bases left between them.

In its sample, this clonotype was seen a few times. A far larger clone is a single base away, which makes a read error likely. This chain uses TRBV6-2 or TRBV6-3 with TRBJ2-1; the match to TRBD2 covers 13 bases. The J segment lost 10 bases and the V segment lost 10 bases, leaving 7 bases of the junction unmatched. Germline lookup yields CDR1 MNHEY and CDR2 SVGEGT. The CDR3 loop spans 13 amino acids. The CDR3 DNA reads TGTGCCACAGGACTAGCGGGAGCCTACGAGCAGTTCTTC. Residues: CATGLAGAYEQFF.

This clonotype was seen many times. The junction does not match germline at one end; this may be a read error. This chain uses TRBV7-7 with TRBJ1-4; 9 bases match TRBD1. This CDR3 spans 14 amino acids. The germline V gene encodes CDR1 SSHAT and CDR2 FNYEAQ (reference sequence). CDR3 loop: CASSKGQGNEKLFF. Here the CDR3 DNA reads TGTGCTAGCAGCAAGGGACAGGGAAATGAAAAACTGTTTTTT.

This clonotype was detected ten times or more. The V and J genes are TRBV7-3 and TRBJ2-2; tentative D call: TRBD1 (5 bases). The CDR3 runs 15 residues. The V end was cut by 3 bases, the J end by 2 bases, with 10 bases between. The germline gives CDR1 SGHTA, CDR2 FQGTGA. As DNA, the CDR3 is TGTGCCAGCAGCTTGGGGCTAGACAACACCGGGGAGCTGTTTTTT. Translation gives CASSLGLDNTGELFF. Drawing the rest from reference TRBV7-3 and TRBJ2-2, the complete variable domain is GAGVSQTPSNKVTEKGKYVELRCDPISGHTALYWYRQSLGQGPEFLIYFQGTGAADDSGLPNDRFFAVRPEGSVSTLKIQRTERGDSAVYLCASSLGLDNTGELFFGEGSRLTVL.

The J gene is TRBJ2-7, the V gene TRBV28; possibly TRBD2 for D (6 bases). From germline, CDR1 is MDHEN and CDR2 SYDVKM. V shed 6 bases and J shed 2 bases, with 11 bases lying between them. This CDR3 comprises 13 residues. The CDR3 loop reads CASSFGGPYEQYF. The CDR3 DNA reads TGTGCCAGCAGCTTCGGGGGTCCCTACGAGCAGTACTTC. The complete variable domain, with remaining parts taken from reference TRBV28 and TRBJ2-7, reads DVKVTQSSRYLVKRTGEKVFLECVQDMDHENMFWYRQDPGLGLRLIYFSYDVKMKEKGDIPEGYSVSREKKERFSLILESASTNQTSMYLCASSFGGPYEQYFGPGTRLTVT.

For this clonotype: A far larger clone is one nucleotide away, so this likely arose from a read error. The rearrangement uses TRBV3-1 and TRBJ2-1; D gene ambiguous. CDR3 length: 12 residues. The V gene's germline CDR1 is LGHDT and CDR2 YNNKEL (reference sequence). Trimming removed 4 bases at V and 10 bases at J, with 11 bases between. The CDR3 DNA reads TGTGCCAGCAGCCCCGGCAGCTACGAGCAGTTCTTC. As protein: CASSPGSYEQFF.

This sequence joins TRBV10-3 and TRBJ1-2, with D uncertain. Per the germline V gene, CDR1 is ENHRY and CDR2 is SYGVKD. The length of the CDR3 is 12 residues. V lost 10 bases, J lost 4 bases, and 13 bases lay in between. The CDR3 bases are TGTGCCAGCAGCGCGGGAAGCTATGGCTACACCTTC. This sequence encodes CASSAGSYGYTF.

This clonotype came up many times. V gene TRBV5-8 combines with J gene TRBJ2-3, with D possibly being TRBD1 or TRBD2 (6 bases each). This CDR3 is 15 amino acids long. Germline CDR1 is SGHTS and CDR2 is YDEGEE. The ends were cut back, 0 bases at V and 1 base at J, with 9 bases in the middle. The DNA for the CDR3 is TGTGCCAGCAGCTTGGACCGGGGGCGCACAGATACGCAGTATTTT. Translation gives CASSLDRGRTDTQYF.

This chain joins TRBV28 and TRBJ1-1; 7 bases fit TRBD1. The trim removed 2 bases at V and 0 bases at J, leaving 3 bases unmatched. Germline CDR1 MDHEN, CDR2 SYDVKM. The length of the CDR3 is 15 residues. The DNA for the CDR3 is TGTGCCAGCAGTTTACTGGGGACAGTGAACACTGAAGCTTTCTTT. It is translated as CASSLLGTVNTEAFF.

This clonotype was counted ten times or more. The V gene is TRBV25-1, the J gene TRBJ1-4; 8 nucleotides align to TRBD1. The CDR3 consists of 13 residues. Germline trimming cut 5 bases from V and 7 bases from J; bases unmatched to any gene: 3. Germline CDR1 reads MGHDK; CDR2 reads SYGVNS. CDR3 nucleotide sequence: TGTGCCAGCAGTCAGGGGGCCCGTGAAAAACTGTTTTTT. Protein sequence: CASSQGAREKLFF. The full variable domain, with the rest looked up from reference TRBV25-1 and TRBJ1-4, is EADIYQTPRYLVIGTGKKITLECSQTMGHDKMYWYQQDPGMELHLIHYSYGVNSTEKGDLSSESTVSRIRTEHFPLTLESARPSHTSQYLCASSQGAREKLFFGSGTQLSVL.

This clonotype has ten or more counts. This chain links TRBV7-2 with TRBJ2-1; no firm D call. CDR3 length equals 12 residues. Deletions cut 8 bases from V and 9 bases from J, with 14 bases between. Germline values: CDR1 SGHTA, CDR2 FQGNSA. The CDR3 DNA reads as TGTGCCAGCGGCAATGTCGGGCGTGAGCAGTTCTTC. Protein: CASGNVGREQFF.

With regard to this clonotype: The limits of the CDR3 on the DNA are not certain, so only TCRdb's listed CDR3 is given. This chain joins TRBV19 and TRBJ2-2; TRBD1, as called in the table, went unchecked against the DNA. The V gene's germline CDR1 is LNHDA and CDR2 SQIVND (reference sequence). 17 amino acids form the CDR3, both terminal residues included. CDR3 region: CASMRRGESDTWELFFF.

The chain employs TRBV29-1 and TRBJ2-3; 15 nucleotides line up with TRBD2. This CDR3 has 17 amino acids. The germline V gene encodes CDR1 SQVTM and CDR2 ANQGSEA. V was clipped by 4 bases and J by 6 bases; unmatched bases: 11. This CDR3 reads CSVAGSGTSGGPDTQYF. Written as DNA, the CDR3 is TGCAGCGTTGCTGGGTCCGGGACTAGCGGGGGGCCTGATACGCAGTATTTT.

This clonotype appeared many times. This chain connects TRBV20-1 to TRBJ1-5; tentative D call: TRBD1 (5 bases). The CDR3 has 17 amino acids. V lost 0 bases and J lost 4, with 19 bases in between. In germline, CDR1 is DFQATT, CDR2 SNEGSKA (reference sequence). The CDR3, as DNA: TGCAGTGCTAGAGAACCAGGGACGCGGGGGAGGAATCAGCCCCAGCATTTT. Its translation: CSAREPGTRGRNQPQHF.

This clonotype was seen ten or more times. The V gene is TRBV6-6, the J gene TRBJ1-5, with D possibly TRBD1 on 6 matching bases. This CDR3 contains 14 residues. Germline CDR1 and CDR2: MNHNY and SVGAGI (reference sequence). V was pared by 6 bases and J by 3 bases, with 12 bases between. Here the CDR3 DNA reads TGTGCCAGCAGGGAAACAGGGATCAATCAGCCCCAGCATTTT. Protein sequence: CASRETGINQPQHF.

This clonotype has only one observation. This may stem from a read error, because a much larger clone lies one nucleotide away. The chain carries TRBV4-3 and TRBJ2-1, with D hard to call. This CDR3 region has 17 residues. Trimming left V 0 bases short and J 13 bases short, with 25 bases between. Germline CDR1 reads LGHNA; CDR2 reads YSLEER. CDR3 residues: CASSQDGFGQDQETQFF. The CDR3 coding sequence is TGCGCCAGCAGCCAAGATGGTTTCGGCCAGGACCAAGAGACCCAGTTCTTC.

As for this clonotype: This likely stems from a read error, as it lies one base from a far larger clone. The rearrangement joins TRBV2 to TRBJ2-7; D is perhaps TRBD1 or TRBD2 (5 bases each). The end of the DNA aligns better with TRBJ2-1, so the J call may be wrong. This CDR3 region has 14 residues. Germline V gene sequence: CDR1 SNHLY, CDR2 FYNNEI. The CDR3 loop reads CASSRERGYNEQFF. CDR3 bases: TGTGCCAGCAGTAGGGAGAGGGGATACAATGAGCAGTTCTTC.

This clonotype showed up many times. This chain connects TRBV15 to TRBJ2-1; the D is unclear. From germline, CDR1 is LNHNV and CDR2 YYDKDF (reference sequence). This CDR3 comprises 13 residues. Trimming removed 1 base from V and 7 bases from J, with 8 bases in between. CDR3 sequence: CATSRAFENEQFF. The CDR3, as DNA: TGTGCCACCAGCAGAGCATTTGAGAATGAGCAGTTCTTC.

This sequence joins TRBV5-4 and TRBJ2-2; 10 nucleotides align to TRBD2. The CDR3 totals 16 residues. CDR1 is SGHNT and CDR2 is YYREEE in the germline V gene (reference sequence). V dropped 5 bases and J dropped 2; count of bases not matched to a gene: 6. CDR3 nucleotide sequence: TGTGCCAGCAGTACACTAGCGGGACAAAACACCGGGGAGCTGTTTTTT. As protein: CASSTLAGQNTGELFF.